This T cell receptor beta chain was profiled in a study of shared clonotypes between healthy human individuals. Per the germline V gene, CDR1 is MNHNS and CDR2 is SASEGT. V lost 11 bases and J lost 3, with 14 bases in between. The CDR3 is 12 residues long. Findings and caveats of the study: Naive CD4 clonotype sharing across a few donors was approximately 5.2%. The authors expected sequencing depth to affect clonotype sharing among donors. As a rule, naive subsets had a larger estimated richness than memory subsets.

A deep-level run was used for the assay. TCRdb's table, derived via immunoSEQ multiplex PCR, lists solely in-frame clones and lacks some. The sample contains around 2.5 million clones, over 85% of which appear only once. On this clone: The target antigen is unknown.

The chain links TRBV6-1 to TRBJ2-7, with D possibly matching TRBD2 (5 bases). This clonotype was obtained from a man younger than 35 in good health. Some clones in this sample may be carry-over from other donors' samples. Source material: naive CD4+ T cells from PBMCs. The subset is: CD45RA+ positively selected. DNA of the CDR3: TGTGCCTCGCGGAGCGGCGGCTACGAGCAGTACTTC. Translated: CASRSGGYEQYF.